The present TCR beta chain was sequenced within a study of cytomegalovirus exposure and HLA in healthy donors. Primers: 60 Vbeta forward and 13 Jbeta reverse. In the original processing: Tens of millions of unique TCR beta chains, approximately 11 million of them shared, were counted by a later analysis. TCRdb keeps only in-frame clones here, not all; method: immunoSEQ multiplex PCR. Clonal size and the V and J genes are those of that table, whereas D and trimming came from the DNA. The sample yields about 180,000 clones, 82% seen once. The sample holds a few counts of this clone. Its antigen is currently unknown. Study-level results: Accurate prediction of most subjects' HLA-A and HLA-B alleles from TCR beta sequences was reported. Analysis performed later showed TCR beta chains linked to HLA being more clonally expanded than equally common others. Researchers left out some V segments, among them TRBV6-2 and TRBV6-3, as indistinguishable.

The V gene's germline CDR1 is SEHNR and CDR2 FQNEAQ (reference sequence). Trimming stripped 5 bases from V and 2 bases from J, with 9 bases between. CDR3 length: 13 amino acids. Input material: PBMCs. This TCR derives from a man aged 35 to 55 in good health and CMV-seronegative. The chain uses TRBV7-9 and TRBJ1-1, with D perhaps TRBD1 (6 bases). This CDR3 is CASSPQGNTEAFF. CDR3 nucleotide sequence: TGTGCCAGCAGCCCACAGGGAAACACTGAAGCTTTCTTT.